These 19 T cell receptor beta chains originate from one sample sequenced in a study of cytomegalovirus exposure and HLA in healthy donors. Primers for the PCR totalled 60 Vbeta and 13 Jbeta. The table came from immunoSEQ multiplex PCR; TCRdb's copy has only in-frame clones and leaves some out. This repertoire shows fewer than 200,000 clones, 55% to 70% found once; its top ten account for less than 3.5%. Sequencing was carried out using PBMCs. The receptors stem from a woman between 40 and 50 years old in good health and CMV-seropositive.

The chain recombines TRBV7-6 with TRBJ2-2, with D possibly being TRBD1 (7 bases). Between the trimmed V and J ends, which lost 7 bases and 2 bases, there was a span of 23 bases. This CDR3 contains 18 residues. Looked up from germline, CDR1 is SGHVS and CDR2 is FNYEAQ. Here the CDR3 reads CASTHLATGRLNTGELFF. CDR3 sequence (DNA): TGTGCCAGCACCCATCTCGCGACAGGGAGGCTCAACACCGGGGAGCTGTTTTTT.

This clone has a handful of counts. The V gene is TRBV28, the J gene TRBJ2-7; D may be TRBD2 (5 bases). V lost 6 bases to trimming and J lost 5 bases, with 11 bases between them. The germline V gene has CDR1 MDHEN and CDR2 SYDVKM. This CDR3 spans 12 amino acids. As DNA, the CDR3 is TGTGCCAGCAGGTCCGGGGTCGACGAGCAGTACTTC. Amino acid sequence: CASRSGVDEQYF.

The J gene is TRBJ2-1, the V gene TRBV4-3; 15 bases agree with TRBD2. The CDR3 consists of 19 residues. CDR1 LGHNA and CDR2 YSLEER come from the germline V gene. The ends lost 0 bases at V and 8 bases at J; junction bases unmatched: 11. CDR3 amino acids: CASSQEGVRTSGGADEQFF. CDR3 DNA sequence: TGCGCCAGCAGCCAAGAAGGGGTGAGGACTAGCGGGGGGGCAGATGAGCAGTTCTTC.

The V call is TRBV28, the J call TRBJ1-3; D is perhaps TRBD1 (6 bases). This CDR3 region has 17 residues. Between the trimmed V and J ends, which lost 8 bases and 2 bases, there was a span of 22 bases. Germline V gene lookup returns CDR1 MDHEN and CDR2 SYDVKM. The CDR3, as DNA: TGTGCCAGCTCACTGCTAGGGGGAAGGAACCCTGGAAACACCATATATTTT. Translation gives CASSLLGGRNPGNTIYF.

The V gene is TRBV10-3, the J gene TRBJ2-7, with 13 bases identical to TRBD2. After removal of 6 bases from V and 5 bases from J, the junction contained 10 bases not matched to a gene. CDR3 length: 16 residues. Germline CDR1 ENHRY, CDR2 SYGVKD. In DNA, the CDR3 is TGTGCCATCAGAAGGACTAGCGGGAGCCTTAAGGACGAGCAGTACTTC. This sequence encodes CAIRRTSGSLKDEQYF.

The CDR3 here is CASSVEAGAGGEQYF. CDR3 nucleotides: TGTGCCAGCAGCGTAGAGGCAGGGGCAGGTGGCGAGCAGTACTTC. The chain joins TRBV9 to TRBJ2-7, with a weak D call TRBD1 (6 bases). The germline V gene has CDR1 SGDLS and CDR2 YYNGEE. Between the trimmed V and J ends, which lost 0 bases and 6 bases, there was a span of 16 bases. The CDR3 is made up of 15 amino acids.

In its sample, this clone was seen a few times. The rearrangement uses TRBV6-5 and TRBJ1-1, with 8 nucleotides matching TRBD1. V lost 4 bases, J lost 7 bases, and 8 bases stayed unmatched. The CDR3 covers 14 residues. Germline values: CDR1 MNHEY, CDR2 SVGAGI. CDR3 sequence: CASSSPGQVGEAFF. The CDR3 coding sequence is TGTGCCAGCAGTTCCCCGGGACAGGTGGGTGAAGCTTTCTTT.

The genes are TRBV2 and TRBJ2-4; no reliable D call. This CDR3 contains 14 residues. Germline assignment: CDR1 SNHLY and CDR2 FYNNEI. Trimming shortened V by 6 bases and J by 0 bases, and 9 bases separated the two germline ends. CDR3: CASSFEIAKNIQYF. CDR3 DNA sequence: TGTGCCAGCAGCTTCGAGATAGCCAAAAACATTCAGTACTTC.

The rearrangement uses TRBV12-5 and TRBJ2-1, with 12 bases identical to TRBD2. Per the germline V gene, CDR1 is LGHNT and CDR2 is FRNRAP. The CDR3 is made up of 17 amino acids. V dropped 5 bases and J dropped 4; count of bases not matched to a gene: 9. CDR3 protein: CASGPLWTSGEYNEQFF. The CDR3 bases are TGTGCTAGTGGTCCCCTTTGGACTAGCGGGGAGTACAATGAGCAGTTCTTC.

J is TRBJ2-7 and V is TRBV6-5, with D possibly being TRBD2 (6 bases). This CDR3 has 13 amino acids. V gave up 0 bases and J gave up 6 bases, with 9 bases separating them. Per germline, CDR1 MNHEY and CDR2 SVGAGI. The CDR3 bases are TGTGCCAGCAGTTACTCGGGGACTTGCGAGCAGTACTTC. As protein: CASSYSGTCEQYF.

The rearrangement joins TRBV28 to TRBJ1-1; 7 nucleotides agree with TRBD1. V shed 6 bases, J shed 3 bases, and the junction held 10 bases outside the gene matches. This CDR3 is 15 amino acids long. Germline V gene lookup returns CDR1 MDHEN and CDR2 SYDVKM. The CDR3 loop is CASSQTTGADTEAFF. DNA for the CDR3: TGTGCCAGCAGCCAGACCACAGGGGCCGACACTGAAGCTTTCTTT.

This clone was counted a few times. The chain carries TRBV27 and TRBJ2-5; 7 bases align to TRBD2. The end of the DNA aligns better with TRBJ2-7, so the J call may be wrong. In germline, CDR1 is MNHEY, CDR2 SMNVEV (reference sequence). The CDR3 totals 15 residues. The CDR3 reads CASSLAASGPYEQYF. The CDR3 nucleotides are TGTGCCAGCAGTTTAGCGGCTAGCGGCCCCTACGAGCAGTACTTC.

J is TRBJ2-1 and V is TRBV7-3; 11 bases align to TRBD2. The trim removed 5 bases at V and 5 bases at J, leaving 5 bases unmatched. Germline V gene sequence: CDR1 SGHTA, CDR2 FQGTGA. The CDR3 is made up of 15 amino acids. The CDR3 DNA is TGTGCCAGCAGCATCGGGACTAGCGGAAACAATGAGCAGTTCTTC. Translating gives CASSIGTSGNNEQFF. Supplemented by reference TRBV7-3 and TRBJ2-1, the full variable domain reads GAGVSQTPSNKVTEKGKYVELRCDPISGHTALYWYRQSLGQGPEFLIYFQGTGAADDSGLPNDRFFAVRPEGSVSTLKIQRTERGDSAVYLCASSIGTSGNNEQFFGPGTRLTVL.

The chain uses TRBV4-3 and TRBJ2-3, with 10 bases fitting TRBD2. Germline CDR1 LGHNA, CDR2 YSLEER. The CDR3 consists of 17 residues. Trimming removed 4 bases from V and 4 bases from J; junction bases left unmatched: 11. The CDR3 nucleotides read TGCGCCAGCAGCCGCAGAGTTATAGCGGGAGGAGCAGATACGCAGTATTTT. Translation gives CASSRRVIAGGADTQYF.

This clone was observed a few times. The genes are TRBV5-1 and TRBJ2-1; 11 nucleotides line up with TRBD2. The germline CDR1 and CDR2 sequences are SGHRS and YFSETQ. This CDR3 spans 14 amino acids. J was trimmed by 4 bases and V by 7 bases; bases with no gene match: 4. CDR3 loop: CASQTSGVYNEQFF. The CDR3 DNA reads TGCGCCAGCCAGACTAGCGGGGTTTACAATGAGCAGTTCTTC. Drawing the rest from reference TRBV5-1 and TRBJ2-1, the complete variable domain is KAGVTQTPRYLIKTRGQQVTLSCSPISGHRSVSWYQQTPGQGLQFLFEYFSETQRNKGNFPGRFSGRQFSNSRSEMNVSTLELGDSALYLCASQTSGVYNEQFFGPGTRLTVL.

The chain is built from TRBV2 and TRBJ1-1; unclear D gene. V was shortened by 8 bases and J by 0 bases, with 10 bases between the two germline ends. The CDR3 runs 13 residues. The V gene's germline CDR1 is SNHLY and CDR2 FYNNEI. The CDR3 nucleotides are TGTGCCAGCGGTAAAGACATGAACACTGAAGCTTTCTTT. It codes for CASGKDMNTEAFF. The full variable domain, completed using reference TRBV2 and TRBJ1-1, is EPEVTQTPSHQVTQMGQEVILRCVPISNHLYFYWYRQILGQKVEFLVSFYNNEISEKSEIFDDQFSVERPDGSNFTLKIRSTKLEDSAMYFCASGKDMNTEAFFGQGTRLTVV.

Only a few counts were recorded for this clone. The chain couples TRBV4-1 to TRBJ2-3, with TRBD2 as a possible D gene (6 bases). The V and J ends lost 1 base and 0 bases respectively, with 8 bases between them. The germline CDR1 and CDR2 sequences are MGHRA and YSYEKL. This CDR3 is built from 15 residues. The CDR3 region is CASSQVGTSTDTQYF. For the CDR3, the DNA is TGCGCCAGCAGCCAAGTGGGGACTAGCACAGATACGCAGTATTTT.

The chain links TRBV25-1 to TRBJ2-5; 7 bases agree with TRBD2. V lost 5 bases to trimming and J lost 5 bases; unmatched junction nucleotides: 11. Germline lookup yields CDR1 MGHDK and CDR2 SYGVNS. The length of the CDR3 is 15 residues. CDR3 nucleotides: TGTGCCAGCAGTTGGGGCTTCTGGGGGGGGGAGACCCAGTACTTC. Translating it yields CASSWGFWGGETQYF.

This rearrangement joins TRBV5-4 to TRBJ2-1, with D perhaps TRBD1 (5 bases). Germline V gives CDR1 SGHNT, CDR2 YYREEE (reference sequence). There are 14 residues in the CDR3. V was trimmed by 4 bases and J by 0 bases, leaving 8 bases between them. The CDR3 nucleotides are TGTGCCAGCAGCCCAGACAGCTCCTACAATGAGCAGTTCTTC. Protein sequence: CASSPDSSYNEQFF.